This T cell receptor beta chain was found in a study of CXCR3-negative and CXCR3-positive naive CD8 T cells. At the level of the study: The TRB read total, approximately 130 million, broke down to about 1.5 +/- 0.3 million reads per library.

The CD45RO-CCR7+CD27+CD95- phenotype denoted naive CD8+ T cells. The CDR3 has 19 residues. The V gene's germline CDR1 is DFQATT and CDR2 SNEGSKA (reference sequence). Via 5' RACE with UMI labels, TRB cDNA libraries were prepared. With the 5' RACE reads reprocessed, TCRdb shows one record per CDR3 protein and no DNA. In all, the sample yields approximately 58,000 distinct CDR3 sequences. The chain employs TRBV20-1 and TRBJ1-5; the TCRdb call, TRBD1, lacks DNA for checking. Input material: naive CXCR3- CD8+ T cells from blood. Subset in this sample: CD45RO-CCR7+CD27+CD95- naive CD8+ T cells lacking CXCR3 (TNR3-). The receptor comes from a human donor in good health. Some clones in this sample may be carry-over from other donors' samples. The CDR3 is CSATPRGTGEWYFSQPQHF.